Sequencing of this T cell receptor beta chain was carried out in a study of control samples from healthy donors and cancer patients. Only in-frame clones appear in the TCRdb table, and some are missing; sequencing was by immunoSEQ multiplex PCR. The repertoire consists of around 110,000 clones, with around 89% occurring once and the leading ten covering approximately 1.1%. Deletions cut 3 bases from V and 0 bases from J, with 13 bases between. This CDR3 has 15 residues. In germline, CDR1 is DFQATT, CDR2 SNEGSKA (reference sequence). This TCR derives from a woman aged 45-59 years with colorectal cancer. The chain is built from TRBV20-1 and TRBJ2-3, with D tentatively TRBD2 (6 bases). Sequencing was done on a sample of PBMCs. The CDR3 reads CSASTRDWSTDTQYF. The CDR3 DNA reads as TGCAGTGCTAGTACAAGGGACTGGAGCACAGATACGCAGTATTTT.